Listed below are T cell receptor beta chains from one sample, sequenced in a study of shared clonotypes between healthy human individuals. Assay used: immunoSEQ multiplex PCR; TCRdb lists only in-frame clones, some missing. The repertoire holds under 750,000 clones, with roughly 72% as singletons. Sequenced input: memory CD4+ T cells sorted from blood. These TCRs come from a woman aged 25-40 years in good health. The CDR3 runs from the conserved cysteine through the conserved F or W. A D gene is named only where the DNA matches it firmly. The size of a clone is reported for some rows only, either as once, few or many, or as a class for expanded clones.

j_call d_call v_call clone_size cdr3_nt cdr3_aa
TRBJ2-7 TRBD1 TRBV6-5 once TGTGCCAGCAGTTACACAGACAGGGGCGAGCAGTACTTC CASSYTDRGEQYF
TRBJ2-7 TRBD1 TRBV5-1 few TGCGCCAGCAGTCGGGGGACAGGGAACTACGAGCAGTACTTC CASSRGTGNYEQYF
TRBJ2-4 TRBD2 TRBV19 few TGTGCCAGTAGACCACAGCGGGATGGAAACATTCAGTACTTC CASRPQRDGNIQYF
TRBJ2-1 . TRBV5-8 . TGTGCCAGCAGCCCCCGGGGGAGGAAGTACAATGAGCAGTTCTTC CASSPRGRKYNEQFF
TRBJ2-1 . TRBV4-1 . TGCGCCAGCAGCCAAGCCGCGGGTGGGTACAATGAGCAGTTCTTC CASSQAAGGYNEQFF
TRBJ1-4 TRBD1 TRBV18 . TGTGCCAGCTCACCGCAGGGGGAGCCTGGTGAAAAACTGTTTTTT CASSPQGEPGEKLFF
TRBJ1-1 . TRBV6-5 . TGTGCCAGCAGTTCATCCTCCGGGACTGCGGAAGCTTTCTTT CASSSSSGTAEAFF
TRBJ2-6 . TRBV5-1 . TGCGCCAGCAGCCGGGACCGACGCTCTGGGGCCAACGTCCTGACTTTC CASSRDRRSGANVLTF
TRBJ1-5 . TRBV23-1 . TGCGCCAGCAGGATGAATCAGCCCCAGCATTTT CASRMNQPQHF
TRBJ1-5 TRBD1 TRBV28 few TGTGCCAGCAGTTCACCTACAGGGGGAGATCAGCCCCAGCATTTT CASSSPTGGDQPQHF
TRBJ2-4 . TRBV19 once TGTGCCAGTAGTACCCCCCCAGCCAAAAACATTCAGTACTTC CASSTPPAKNIQYF
TRBJ1-4 . TRBV27 few TGTGCCAGCAGTTTATCCGGGAGCCGGCAGGAAAAACTGTTTTTT CASSLSGSRQEKLFF
TRBJ2-2 . TRBV5-1 . TGCGCCAGCAGCTTGGGGGTCCCGAACACCGGGGAGCTGTTTTTT CASSLGVPNTGELFF
TRBJ2-4 . TRBV6-1 . TGTGCCAGCAGTGAACGAAGGTCACCGAGCATTCAGTACTTC CASSERRSPSIQYF
TRBJ2-4 TRBD1 TRBV28 . TGTGCCAGCACTACAGGGGGAAGACTAGCCAAAAACATTCAGTACTTC CASTTGGRLAKNIQYF
TRBJ2-1 . TRBV10-3 . TGTGCCATCAACGAGGGGGAGGGCGGGAACAATGAGCAGTTCTTC CAINEGEGGNNEQFF
TRBJ1-1 . TRBV6-1 . TGTGCCAGCAGTTTACTGAGGGGAGGGGACACTGAAGCTTTCTTT CASSLLRGGDTEAFF
TRBJ2-5 TRBD2 TRBV29-1 . TGCAGCTGCGGTCGGGGGGAGGAGACCCAGTACTTC CSCGRGEETQYF
TRBJ2-7 TRBD2 TRBV9 . TGTGCCAGCAGCGTAGGTCCTTGGCTAGCGGGCTACGAGCAGTACTTC CASSVGPWLAGYEQYF
TRBJ2-2 . TRBV5-4 few TGTGCCAGCAGCCACCCGGACTGGAACACCGGGGAGCTGTTTTTT CASSHPDWNTGELFF
TRBJ2-5 TRBD2 TRBV18 . TGTGCCAGCTCACCCCCCACGGGGGGACTGGAGACCCAGTACTTC CASSPPTGGLETQYF
TRBJ1-1 . TRBV28 . TGTGCCAGCACCTCGTTCACTGAAGCTTTCTTT CASTSFTEAFF
TRBJ1-5 . TRBV7-2 . TGTGCCAGCAGCCCGCAGAGGGATCAGCCCCAGCATTTT CASSPQRDQPQHF
TRBJ1-5 TRBD1 TRBV6-5 . TGTGCCAGCAGAACAGGGGTAAATCAGCCCCAGCATTTT CASRTGVNQPQHF
TRBJ2-3 . TRBV7-8 . TGTGCCAGCAGCCCAGTAGTGGGCACAGATACGCAGTATTTT CASSPVVGTDTQYF
TRBJ1-4 . TRBV7-8 . TGTGCCAGCAGCCACGGACGCGCTAATGAAAAACTGTTTTTT CASSHGRANEKLFF
TRBJ2-7 TRBD2 TRBV25-1 . TGTGCCAGCAGCCGCCCTAGCGGGAGTAATTACGAGCAGTACTTC CASSRPSGSNYEQYF
TRBJ1-4 . TRBV2 . TGTGCCAGCACGCCCGGCCTCGGGGGGTATGAAAAACTGTTTTTT CASTPGLGGYEKLFF
TRBJ2-7 TRBD2 TRBV7-6 once TGTGCCAGCAGCTTAAGTAGTTTCCGGGGACTAGGCTACGAGCAGTACTTC CASSLSSFRGLGYEQYF
TRBJ2-5 . TRBV27 . TGTGCCAGCAGTTTCCGAATAAAAGAGACCCAGTACTTC CASSFRIKETQYF
TRBJ1-2 . TRBV10-3 . TGTGCCATCAGTGCAAAGGTCGGGCATAACTATGGCTACACCTTC CAISAKVGHNYGYTF
TRBJ2-6 . TRBV5-1 . TGCGCCAGCAGCGGAGGGGGCTCTGGGGCCAACGTCCTGACTTTC CASSGGGSGANVLTF
TRBJ1-4 . TRBV25-1 . TGTGCCAGCAGTGATCCTGGGGGGTCGGTCGAAAAACTGTTTTTT CASSDPGGSVEKLFF
TRBJ2-7 TRBD1 TRBV2 few TGTGCCAGCAGATCCGGGACAGGGGGCGTCTACGAGCAGTACTTC CASRSGTGGVYEQYF
TRBJ2-2 . TRBV5-8 . TGTGCCACCCAACGATTCCGGGACTCGGTGGCCGGGGAGCTGTTTTTT CATQRFRDSVAGELFF
TRBJ2-1 . TRBV6-5 few TGTGCCAGCAGTAAACTAGGTAATGAGCAGTTCTTC CASSKLGNEQFF
TRBJ2-3 . TRBV19 . TGTGCCAGTAGTGCACAGGGGGGGAGGACAGATACGCAGTATTTT CASSAQGGRTDTQYF
TRBJ1-3 . TRBV7-3 many TGTGCCAGCAGCTCCAGCTCTGGAAACACCATATATTTT CASSSSSGNTIYF
TRBJ2-5 TRBD2 TRBV11-2 . TGTGCCAGCAGCTTGATGGGGATTAGCGGGATAAAAGAGACCCAGTACTTC CASSLMGISGIKETQYF
TRBJ2-2 TRBD1 TRBV5-5 . TGTGCCAGCAGCGGGACAGACACCGGGGAGCTGTTTTTT CASSGTDTGELFF
TRBJ1-6 . TRBV4-1 once TGCGCCAGCAGCCAAGATCGGAATGAGTTGCCCCTCCACTTT CASSQDRNELPLHF
TRBJ2-7 TRBD2 TRBV7-9 once TGTGCCAGCAGCTTAAAAGCGGGAGAATCCGAGCAGTACTTC CASSLKAGESEQYF
TRBJ2-2 . TRBV28 . TGTGCCAGCAGTCACGGGTGGAGGAACACCGGGGAGCTGTTTTTT CASSHGWRNTGELFF
TRBJ2-2 TRBD2 TRBV11-2 few TGTGCCAGCAGCTTAGGGCTAGCGGGAAACACCGGGGAGCTGTTTTTT CASSLGLAGNTGELFF
TRBJ1-1 . TRBV10-3 once TGTGCCATCAGTGGAAGGGAGGCAGGGTCCCTGAACACTGAAGCTTTCTTT CAISGREAGSLNTEAFF